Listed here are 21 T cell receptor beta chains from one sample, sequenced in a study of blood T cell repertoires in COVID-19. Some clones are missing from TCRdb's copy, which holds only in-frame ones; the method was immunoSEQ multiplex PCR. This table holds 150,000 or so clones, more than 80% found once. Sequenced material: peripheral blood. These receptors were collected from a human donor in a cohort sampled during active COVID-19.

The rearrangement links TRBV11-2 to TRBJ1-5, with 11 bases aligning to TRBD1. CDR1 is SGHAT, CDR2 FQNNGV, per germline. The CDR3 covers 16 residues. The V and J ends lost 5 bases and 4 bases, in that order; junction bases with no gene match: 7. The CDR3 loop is CASSMGQGERNQPQHF. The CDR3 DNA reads TGTGCCAGCAGCATGGGACAGGGGGAAAGAAATCAGCCCCAGCATTTT. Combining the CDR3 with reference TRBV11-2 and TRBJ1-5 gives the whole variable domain EAGVAQSPRYKIIEKRQSVAFWCNPISGHATLYWYQQILGQGPKLLIQFQNNGVVDDSQLPKDRFSAERLKGVDSTLKIQPAKLEDSAVYLCASSMGQGERNQPQHFGDGTRLSIL.

CDR3 in DNA: TGTGCCAGCAGCCCCATAGGAGGACTAGGCTACGAGCAGTACTTC. Translated, it gives CASSPIGGLGYEQYF. This chain connects TRBV14 to TRBJ2-7; 7 bases agree with TRBD2. Germline loops: CDR1 SGHDN, CDR2 FVKESK. After removal of 4 bases from V and 3 bases from J, the junction contained 9 bases not matched to a gene. The CDR3 totals 15 residues.

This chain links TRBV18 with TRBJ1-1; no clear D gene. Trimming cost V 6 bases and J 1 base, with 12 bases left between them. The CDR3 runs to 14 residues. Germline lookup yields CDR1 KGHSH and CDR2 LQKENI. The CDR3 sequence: CASSPIGGNTEAFF. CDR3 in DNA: TGTGCCAGCTCCCCCATCGGTGGGAACACTGAAGCTTTCTTT.

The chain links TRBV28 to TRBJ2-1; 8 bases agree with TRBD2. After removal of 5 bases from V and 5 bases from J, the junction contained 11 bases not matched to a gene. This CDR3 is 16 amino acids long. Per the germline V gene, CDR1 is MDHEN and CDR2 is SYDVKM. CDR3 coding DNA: TGTGCCAGCAGTCCCCCCGGGGGGGGCATAAACAATGAGCAGTTCTTC. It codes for CASSPPGGGINNEQFF.

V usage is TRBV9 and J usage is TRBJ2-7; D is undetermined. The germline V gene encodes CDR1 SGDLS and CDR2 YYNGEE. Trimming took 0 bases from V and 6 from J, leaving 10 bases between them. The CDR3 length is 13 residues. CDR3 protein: CASSVDSGSEQYF. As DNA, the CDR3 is TGTGCCAGCAGCGTAGATTCAGGCTCCGAGCAGTACTTC.

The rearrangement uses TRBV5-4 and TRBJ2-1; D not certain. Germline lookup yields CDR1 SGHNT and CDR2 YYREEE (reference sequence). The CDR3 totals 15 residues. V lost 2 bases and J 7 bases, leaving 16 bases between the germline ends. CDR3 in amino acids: CASSLGGSSRNEQFF. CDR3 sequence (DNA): TGTGCCAGCAGCTTAGGCGGATCCTCCCGGAATGAGCAGTTCTTC.

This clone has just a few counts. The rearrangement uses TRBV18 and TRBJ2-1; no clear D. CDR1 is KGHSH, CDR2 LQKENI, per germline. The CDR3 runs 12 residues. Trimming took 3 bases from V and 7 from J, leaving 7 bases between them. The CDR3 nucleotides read TGTGCCAGCTCACCTGAGGTGAATGAGCAGTTCTTC. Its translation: CASSPEVNEQFF.

DNA for the CDR3: TGTGCCAGCAGACCGGGACAGGGGCGGGAAGCTTTCTTT. It yields the protein CASRPGQGREAFF. This chain joins TRBV12-3 or TRBV12-4 and TRBJ1-1; 10 nucleotides align to TRBD1. The CDR3 consists of 13 residues. V was clipped by 6 bases and J by 8 bases; unmatched bases: 6.

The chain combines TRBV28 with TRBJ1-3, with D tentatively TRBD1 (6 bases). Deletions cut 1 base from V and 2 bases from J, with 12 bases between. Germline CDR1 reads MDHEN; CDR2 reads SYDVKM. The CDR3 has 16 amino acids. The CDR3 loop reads CASSLFTGPPGNTIYF. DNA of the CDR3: TGTGCCAGCAGTTTATTCACAGGGCCCCCTGGAAACACCATATATTTT.

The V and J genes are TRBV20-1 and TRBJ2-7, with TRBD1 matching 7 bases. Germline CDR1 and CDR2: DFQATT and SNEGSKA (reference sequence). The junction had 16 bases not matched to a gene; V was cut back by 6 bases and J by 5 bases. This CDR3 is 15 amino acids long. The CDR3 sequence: CSASTGQAVNDEQYF. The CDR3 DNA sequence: TGCAGTGCGAGTACCGGACAGGCGGTAAACGACGAGCAGTACTTC.

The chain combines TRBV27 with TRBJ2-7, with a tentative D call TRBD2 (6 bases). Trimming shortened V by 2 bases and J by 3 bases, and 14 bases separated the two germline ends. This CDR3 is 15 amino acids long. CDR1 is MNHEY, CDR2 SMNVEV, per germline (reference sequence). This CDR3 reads CASSLGNGGNYEQYF. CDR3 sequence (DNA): TGTGCCAGCAGTTTAGGGAATGGGGGGAACTACGAGCAGTACTTC.

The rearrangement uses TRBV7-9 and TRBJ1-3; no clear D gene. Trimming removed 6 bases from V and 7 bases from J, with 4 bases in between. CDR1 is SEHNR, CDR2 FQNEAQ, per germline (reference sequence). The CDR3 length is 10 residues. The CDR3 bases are TGTGCCAGCAGTCTTAACACCATATATTTT. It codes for CASSLNTIYF.

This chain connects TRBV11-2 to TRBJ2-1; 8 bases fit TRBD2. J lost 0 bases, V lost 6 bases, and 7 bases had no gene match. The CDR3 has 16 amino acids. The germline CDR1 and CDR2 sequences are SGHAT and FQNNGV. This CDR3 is CASRDIAGSSYNEQFF. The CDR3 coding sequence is TGTGCCAGCAGGGATATAGCGGGAAGCTCCTACAATGAGCAGTTCTTC. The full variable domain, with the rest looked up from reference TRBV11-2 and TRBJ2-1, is EAGVAQSPRYKIIEKRQSVAFWCNPISGHATLYWYQQILGQGPKLLIQFQNNGVVDDSQLPKDRFSAERLKGVDSTLKIQPAKLEDSAVYLCASRDIAGSSYNEQFFGPGTRLTVL.

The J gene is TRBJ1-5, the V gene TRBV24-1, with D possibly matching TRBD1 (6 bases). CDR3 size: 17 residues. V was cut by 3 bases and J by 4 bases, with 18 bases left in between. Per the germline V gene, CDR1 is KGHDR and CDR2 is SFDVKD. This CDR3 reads CATSDPIGQRKNQPQHF. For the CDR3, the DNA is TGTGCCACCAGTGATCCTATCGGACAGCGCAAGAATCAGCCCCAGCATTTT.

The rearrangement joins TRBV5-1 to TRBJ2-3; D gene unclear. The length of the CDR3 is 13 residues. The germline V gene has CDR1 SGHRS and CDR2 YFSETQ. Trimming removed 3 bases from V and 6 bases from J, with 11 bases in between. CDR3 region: CASSSSSLDTQYF. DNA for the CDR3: TGCGCCAGCAGCTCCTCCAGTTTGGATACGCAGTATTTT.

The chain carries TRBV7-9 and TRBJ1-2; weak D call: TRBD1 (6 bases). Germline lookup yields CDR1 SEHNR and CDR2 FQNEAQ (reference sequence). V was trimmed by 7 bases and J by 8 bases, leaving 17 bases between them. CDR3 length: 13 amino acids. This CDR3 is CASNPGGGLGYTF. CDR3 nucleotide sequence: TGTGCCAGCAACCCGGGGGGGGGCTTGGGCTACACCTTC. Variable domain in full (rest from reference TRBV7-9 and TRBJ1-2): DTGVSQNPRHKITKRGQNVTFRCDPISEHNRLYWYRQTLGQGPEFLTYFQNEAQLEKSRLLSDRFSAERPKGSFSTLEIQRTEQGDSAMYLCASNPGGGLGYTFGSGTRLTVV.

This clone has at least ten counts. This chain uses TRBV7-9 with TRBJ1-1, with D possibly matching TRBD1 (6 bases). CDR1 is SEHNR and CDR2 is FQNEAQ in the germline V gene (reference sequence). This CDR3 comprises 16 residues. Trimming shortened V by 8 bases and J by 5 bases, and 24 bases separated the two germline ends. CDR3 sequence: CASSFRGGGRETEAFF. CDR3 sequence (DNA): TGTGCCAGCTCCTTCAGGGGCGGGGGGAGAGAAACTGAAGCTTTCTTT.

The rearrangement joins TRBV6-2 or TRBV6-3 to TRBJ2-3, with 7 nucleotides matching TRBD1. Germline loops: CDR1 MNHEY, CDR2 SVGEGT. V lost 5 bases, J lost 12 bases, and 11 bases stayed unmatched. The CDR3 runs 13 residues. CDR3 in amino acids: CASSPDGQAHQYF. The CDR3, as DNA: TGTGCCAGCAGTCCGGACGGACAGGCCCATCAGTATTTT.

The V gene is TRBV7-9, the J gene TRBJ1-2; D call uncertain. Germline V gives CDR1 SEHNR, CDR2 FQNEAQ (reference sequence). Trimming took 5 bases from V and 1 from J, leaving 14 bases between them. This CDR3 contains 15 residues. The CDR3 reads CASSPGVLLNYGYTF. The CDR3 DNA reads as TGTGCCAGCAGCCCCGGGGTTCTACTTAACTATGGCTACACCTTC.

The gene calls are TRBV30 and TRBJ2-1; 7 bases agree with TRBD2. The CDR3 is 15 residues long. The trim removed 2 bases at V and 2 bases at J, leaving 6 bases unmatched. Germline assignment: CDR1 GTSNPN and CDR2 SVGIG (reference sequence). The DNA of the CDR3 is TGTGCCTGGAGTCGGGGGGTCAACCCCTACAATGAGCAGTTCTTC. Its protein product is CAWSRGVNPYNEQFF.

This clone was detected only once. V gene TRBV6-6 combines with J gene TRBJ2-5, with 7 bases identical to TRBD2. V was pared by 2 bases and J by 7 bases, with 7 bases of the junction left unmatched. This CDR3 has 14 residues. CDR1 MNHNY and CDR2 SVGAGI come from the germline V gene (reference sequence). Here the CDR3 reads CASSYLAVGRTQYF. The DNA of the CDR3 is TGTGCCAGCAGTTACCTAGCGGTGGGGAGGACCCAGTACTTC.